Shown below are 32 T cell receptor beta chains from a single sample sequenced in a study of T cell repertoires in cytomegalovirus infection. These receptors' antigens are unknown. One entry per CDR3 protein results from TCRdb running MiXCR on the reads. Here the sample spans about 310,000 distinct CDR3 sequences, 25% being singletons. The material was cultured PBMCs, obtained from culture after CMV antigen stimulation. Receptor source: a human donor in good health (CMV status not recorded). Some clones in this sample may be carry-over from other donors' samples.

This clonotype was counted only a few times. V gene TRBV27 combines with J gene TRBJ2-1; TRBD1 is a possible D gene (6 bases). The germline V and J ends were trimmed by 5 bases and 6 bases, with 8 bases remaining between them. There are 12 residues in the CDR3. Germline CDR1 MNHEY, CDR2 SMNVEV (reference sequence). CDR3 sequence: CASSMGANEQFF. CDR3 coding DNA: TGTGCCAGCAGTATGGGGGCCAATGAGCAGTTCTTC.

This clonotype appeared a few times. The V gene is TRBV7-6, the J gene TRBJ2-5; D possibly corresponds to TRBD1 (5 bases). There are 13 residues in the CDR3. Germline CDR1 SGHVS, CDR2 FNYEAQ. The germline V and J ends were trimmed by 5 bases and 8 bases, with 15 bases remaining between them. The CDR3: CASSPLRGGTQYF. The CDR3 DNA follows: TGTGCCAGCAGCCCACTTAGGGGTGGAACCCAGTACTTC.

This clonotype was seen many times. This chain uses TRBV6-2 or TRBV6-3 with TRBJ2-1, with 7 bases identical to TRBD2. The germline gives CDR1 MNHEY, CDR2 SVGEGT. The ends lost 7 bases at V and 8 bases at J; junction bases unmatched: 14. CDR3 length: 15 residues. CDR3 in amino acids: CASTTPAGDYDEQFF. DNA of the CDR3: TGTGCCAGCACCACTCCGGCGGGAGATTACGATGAGCAGTTCTTC.

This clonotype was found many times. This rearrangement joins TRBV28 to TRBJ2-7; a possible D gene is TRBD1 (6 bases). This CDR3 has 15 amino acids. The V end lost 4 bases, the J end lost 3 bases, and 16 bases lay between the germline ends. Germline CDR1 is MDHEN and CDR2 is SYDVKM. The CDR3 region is CASSSPRPRGYEQYF. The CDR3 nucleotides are TGTGCCAGCAGTTCCCCTAGACCCAGGGGCTACGAGCAGTACTTC.

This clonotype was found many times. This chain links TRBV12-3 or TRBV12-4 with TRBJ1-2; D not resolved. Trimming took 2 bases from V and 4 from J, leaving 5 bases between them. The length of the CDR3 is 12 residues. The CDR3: CASSLRSYGYTF. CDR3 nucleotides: TGTGCCAGCAGTTTACGGAGCTATGGCTACACCTTC.

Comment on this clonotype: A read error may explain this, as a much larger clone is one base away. This chain's CDR3 is CANSKRQDSYEQYF. For the CDR3, the DNA is TGTGCCAACAGCAAAAGACAGGATAGCTACGAGCAGTACTTC. V usage is TRBV7-8 and J usage is TRBJ2-7; TRBD1 might be the D (6 bases). The CDR3 loop spans 14 amino acids. Looked up from germline, CDR1 is SGHVS and CDR2 is FQNEAQ.

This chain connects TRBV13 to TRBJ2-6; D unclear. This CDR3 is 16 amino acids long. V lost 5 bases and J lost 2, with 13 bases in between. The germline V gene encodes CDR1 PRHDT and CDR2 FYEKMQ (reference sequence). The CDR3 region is CASSLLKGTGANVLTF. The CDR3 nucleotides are TGTGCCAGCAGCCTTTTAAAGGGTACTGGGGCCAACGTCCTGACTTTC. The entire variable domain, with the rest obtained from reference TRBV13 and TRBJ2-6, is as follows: AAGVIQSPRHLIKEKRETATLKCYPIPRHDTVYWYQQGPGQDPQFLISFYEKMQSDKGSIPDRFSAQQFSDYHSELNMSSLELGDSALYFCASSLLKGTGANVLTFGAGSRLTVL.

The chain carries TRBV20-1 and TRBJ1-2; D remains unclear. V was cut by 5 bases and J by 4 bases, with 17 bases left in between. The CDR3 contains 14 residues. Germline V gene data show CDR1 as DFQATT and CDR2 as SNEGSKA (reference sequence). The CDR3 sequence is CSALSGNPLYGYTF. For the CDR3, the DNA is TGCAGTGCTCTTTCGGGGAACCCCCTCTATGGCTACACCTTC.

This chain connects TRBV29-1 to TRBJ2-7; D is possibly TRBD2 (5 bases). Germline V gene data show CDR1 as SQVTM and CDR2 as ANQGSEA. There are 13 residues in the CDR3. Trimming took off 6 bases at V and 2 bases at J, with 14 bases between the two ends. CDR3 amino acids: CSVTIGGTYEQYV. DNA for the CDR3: TGCAGCGTCACGATAGGAGGTACCTACGAGCAGTACGTC.

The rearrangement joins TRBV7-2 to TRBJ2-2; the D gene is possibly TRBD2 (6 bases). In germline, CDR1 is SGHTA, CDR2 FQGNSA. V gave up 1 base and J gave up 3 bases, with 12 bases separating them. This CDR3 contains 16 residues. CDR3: CASSLVSDYYTGELFF. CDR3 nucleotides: TGTGCCAGCAGCTTAGTCTCGGACTATTACACCGGGGAGCTGTTTTTT.

CDR3 residues: CASSPDFLNNEQFF. For the CDR3, the DNA is TGTGCCAGCAGCCCTGACTTTTTGAACAATGAGCAGTTCTTC. V is TRBV7-2 and J is TRBJ2-1; D remains ambiguous. Trimming shortened V by 5 bases and J by 5 bases, and 13 bases separated the two germline ends. Looked up from germline, CDR1 is SGHTA and CDR2 is FQGNSA. This CDR3 is 14 amino acids long.

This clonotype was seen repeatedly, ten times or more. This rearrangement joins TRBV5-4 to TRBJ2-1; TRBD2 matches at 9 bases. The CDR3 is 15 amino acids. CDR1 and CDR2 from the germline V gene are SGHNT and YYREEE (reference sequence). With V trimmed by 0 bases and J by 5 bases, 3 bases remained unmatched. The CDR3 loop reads CASSLGLADNNEQFF. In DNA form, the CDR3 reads TGTGCCAGCAGCTTGGGACTAGCGGATAACAATGAGCAGTTCTTC.

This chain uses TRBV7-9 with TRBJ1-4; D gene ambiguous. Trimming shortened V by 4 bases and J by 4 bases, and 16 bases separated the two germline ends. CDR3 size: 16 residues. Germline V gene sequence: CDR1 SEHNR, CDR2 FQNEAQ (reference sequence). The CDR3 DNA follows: TGTGCCAGCAGCTCCCCCGACGAGTGGAGTAATGAAAAACTGTTTTTT. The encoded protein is CASSSPDEWSNEKLFF.

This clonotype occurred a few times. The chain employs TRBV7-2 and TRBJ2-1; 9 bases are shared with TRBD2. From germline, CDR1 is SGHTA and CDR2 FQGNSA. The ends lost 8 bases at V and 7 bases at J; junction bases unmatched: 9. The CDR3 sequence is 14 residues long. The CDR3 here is CASVYSGSWNEQFF. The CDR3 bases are TGTGCCAGCGTCTATAGCGGGAGTTGGAATGAGCAGTTCTTC.

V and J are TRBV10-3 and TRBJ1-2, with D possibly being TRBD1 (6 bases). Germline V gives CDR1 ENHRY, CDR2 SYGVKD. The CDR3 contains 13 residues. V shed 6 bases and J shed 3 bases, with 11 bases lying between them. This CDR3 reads CAISAGVDYGYTF. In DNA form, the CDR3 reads TGTGCCATCAGCGCAGGGGTTGACTATGGCTACACCTTC.

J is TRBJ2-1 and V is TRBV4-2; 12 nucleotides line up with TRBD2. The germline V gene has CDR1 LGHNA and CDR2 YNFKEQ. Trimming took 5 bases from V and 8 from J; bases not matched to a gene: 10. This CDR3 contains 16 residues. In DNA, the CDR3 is TGTGCCAGCAGCGGAATGAAGACTAGCGGGAGCTATGAGCAGTTCTTC. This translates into CASSGMKTSGSYEQFF.

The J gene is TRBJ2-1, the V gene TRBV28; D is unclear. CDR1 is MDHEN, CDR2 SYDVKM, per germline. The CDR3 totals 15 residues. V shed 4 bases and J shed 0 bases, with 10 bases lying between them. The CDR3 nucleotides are TGTGCCAGCAGTTCCTGGGCGGACTCCTACAATGAGCAGTTCTTC. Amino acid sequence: CASSSWADSYNEQFF.

Here the CDR3 DNA reads TGTGCCAGCAGCCAGACGGGACAGCATGAAGCTTTCTTT. This translates into CASSQTGQHEAFF. V usage is TRBV7-2 and J usage is TRBJ1-1; 7 bases fit TRBD1. This CDR3 has 13 residues. The V and J ends lost 5 bases and 7 bases, in that order; junction bases with no gene match: 7. Germline assignment: CDR1 SGHTA and CDR2 FQGNSA.

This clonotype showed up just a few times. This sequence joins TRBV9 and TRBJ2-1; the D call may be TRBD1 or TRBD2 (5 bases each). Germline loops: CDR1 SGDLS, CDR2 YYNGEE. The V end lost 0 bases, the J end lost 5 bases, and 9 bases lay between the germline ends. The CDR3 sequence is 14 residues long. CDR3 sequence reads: CASSVAGRNNEQFF. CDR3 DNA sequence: TGTGCCAGCAGCGTAGCGGGGCGGAACAATGAGCAGTTCTTC. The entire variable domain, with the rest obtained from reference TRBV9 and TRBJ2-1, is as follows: DSGVTQTPKHLITATGQRVTLRCSPRSGDLSVYWYQQSLDQGLQFLIQYYNGEERAKGNILERFSAQQFPDLHSELNLSSLELGDSALYFCASSVAGRNNEQFFGPGTRLTVL.

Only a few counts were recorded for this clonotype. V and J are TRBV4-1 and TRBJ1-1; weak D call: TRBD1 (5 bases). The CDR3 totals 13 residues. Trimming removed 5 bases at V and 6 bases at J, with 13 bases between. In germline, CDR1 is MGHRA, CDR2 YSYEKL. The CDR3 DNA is TGCGCCAGCAGCGGCTCAGGGCTTTCTGAAGCTTTCTTT. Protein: CASSGSGLSEAFF.

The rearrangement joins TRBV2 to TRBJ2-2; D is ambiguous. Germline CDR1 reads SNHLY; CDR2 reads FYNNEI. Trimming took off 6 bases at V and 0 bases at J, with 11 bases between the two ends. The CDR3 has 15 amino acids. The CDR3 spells CASSLFSPNTGELFF. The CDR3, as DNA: TGTGCCAGCAGCTTGTTTAGTCCGAACACCGGGGAGCTGTTTTTT.

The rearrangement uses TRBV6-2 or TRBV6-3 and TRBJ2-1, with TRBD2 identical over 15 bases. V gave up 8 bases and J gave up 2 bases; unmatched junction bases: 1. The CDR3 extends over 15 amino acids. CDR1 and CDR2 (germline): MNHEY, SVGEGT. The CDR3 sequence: CASGLAGGTYNEQFF. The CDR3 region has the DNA TGTGCCAGCGGACTAGCGGGAGGGACCTACAATGAGCAGTTCTTC.

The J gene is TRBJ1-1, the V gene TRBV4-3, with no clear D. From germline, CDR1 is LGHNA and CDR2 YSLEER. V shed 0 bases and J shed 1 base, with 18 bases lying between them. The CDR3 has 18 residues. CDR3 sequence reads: CASSQEMGGTQPNTEAFF. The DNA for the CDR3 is TGCGCCAGCAGCCAAGAAATGGGCGGCACACAGCCGAACACTGAAGCTTTCTTT.

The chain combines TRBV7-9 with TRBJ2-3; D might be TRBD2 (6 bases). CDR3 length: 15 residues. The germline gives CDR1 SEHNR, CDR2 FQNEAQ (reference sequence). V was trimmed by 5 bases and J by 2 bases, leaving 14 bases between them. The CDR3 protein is CASSLGAGTTDTQYF. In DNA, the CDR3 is TGTGCCAGCAGCCTAGGGGCGGGGACCACAGATACGCAGTATTTT.

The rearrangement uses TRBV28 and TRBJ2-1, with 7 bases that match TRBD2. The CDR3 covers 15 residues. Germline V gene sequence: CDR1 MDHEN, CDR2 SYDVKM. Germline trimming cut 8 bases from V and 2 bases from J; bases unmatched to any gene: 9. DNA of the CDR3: TGTGCCAGCGGCCAGCGGGACGTACCCTACAATGAGCAGTTCTTC. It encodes CASGQRDVPYNEQFF.

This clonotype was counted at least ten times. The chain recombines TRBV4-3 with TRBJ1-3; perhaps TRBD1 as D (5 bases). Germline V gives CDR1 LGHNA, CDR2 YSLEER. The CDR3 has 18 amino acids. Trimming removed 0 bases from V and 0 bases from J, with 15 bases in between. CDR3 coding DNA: TGCGCCAGCAGCCAAGAACCTCCAGGGACCGTCTCTGGAAACACCATATATTTT. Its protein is CASSQEPPGTVSGNTIYF.

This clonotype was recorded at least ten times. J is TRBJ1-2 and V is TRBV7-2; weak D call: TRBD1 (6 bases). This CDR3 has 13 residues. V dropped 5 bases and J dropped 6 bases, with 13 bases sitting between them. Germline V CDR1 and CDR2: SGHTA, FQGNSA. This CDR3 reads CASSPRRQDGYTF. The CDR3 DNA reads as TGTGCCAGCAGCCCCCGCAGACAGGATGGCTACACCTTC. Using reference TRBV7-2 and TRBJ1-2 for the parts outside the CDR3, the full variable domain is GAGVSQSPSNKVTEKGKDVELRCDPISGHTALYWYRQSLGQGLEFLIYFQGNSAPDKSGLPSDRFSAERTGGSVSTLTIQRTQQEDSAVYLCASSPRRQDGYTFGSGTRLTVV.

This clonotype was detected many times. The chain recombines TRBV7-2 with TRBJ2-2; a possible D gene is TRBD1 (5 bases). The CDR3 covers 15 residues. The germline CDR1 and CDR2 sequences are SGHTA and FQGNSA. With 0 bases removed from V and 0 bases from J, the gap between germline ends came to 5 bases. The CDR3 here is CASSLAGPNTGELFF. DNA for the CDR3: TGTGCCAGCAGCTTAGCGGGGCCGAACACCGGGGAGCTGTTTTTT.

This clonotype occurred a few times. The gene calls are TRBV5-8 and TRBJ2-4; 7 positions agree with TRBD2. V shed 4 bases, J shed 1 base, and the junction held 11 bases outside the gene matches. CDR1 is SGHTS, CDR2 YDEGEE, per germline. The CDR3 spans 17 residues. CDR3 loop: CASSPLRGREAKNIQYF. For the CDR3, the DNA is TGTGCCAGCAGCCCCCTTCGCGGGCGGGAGGCCAAAAACATTCAGTACTTC.

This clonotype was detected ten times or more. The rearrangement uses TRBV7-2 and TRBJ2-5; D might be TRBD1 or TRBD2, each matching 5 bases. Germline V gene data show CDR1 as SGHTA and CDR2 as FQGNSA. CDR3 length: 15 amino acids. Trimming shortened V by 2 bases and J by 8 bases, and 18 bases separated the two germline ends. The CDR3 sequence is CASSLLPRPGGTQYF. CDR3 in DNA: TGTGCCAGCAGCTTATTACCCAGGCCTGGGGGTACCCAGTACTTC. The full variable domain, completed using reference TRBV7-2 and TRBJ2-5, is GAGVSQSPSNKVTEKGKDVELRCDPISGHTALYWYRQSLGQGLEFLIYFQGNSAPDKSGLPSDRFSAERTGGSVSTLTIQRTQQEDSAVYLCASSLLPRPGGTQYFGPGTRLLVL.

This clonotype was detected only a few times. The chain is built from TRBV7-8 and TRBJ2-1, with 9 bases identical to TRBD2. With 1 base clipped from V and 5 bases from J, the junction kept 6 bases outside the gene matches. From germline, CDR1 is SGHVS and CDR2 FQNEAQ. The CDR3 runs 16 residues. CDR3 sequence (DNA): TGTGCCAGCAGCTTAGAGCGACTAGCGGTGAACAATGAGCAGTTCTTC. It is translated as CASSLERLAVNNEQFF.

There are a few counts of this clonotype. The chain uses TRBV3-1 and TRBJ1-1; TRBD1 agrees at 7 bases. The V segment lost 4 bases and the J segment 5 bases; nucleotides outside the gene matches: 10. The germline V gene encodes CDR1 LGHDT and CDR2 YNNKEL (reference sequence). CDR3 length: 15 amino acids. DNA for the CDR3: TGTGCCAGCAGCCCAACTACAGGGGCGGGGACTGAAGCTTTCTTT. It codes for CASSPTTGAGTEAFF. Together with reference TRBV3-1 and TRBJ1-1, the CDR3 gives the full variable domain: DTAVSQTPKYLVTQMGNDKSIKCEQNLGHDTMYWYKQDSKKFLKIMFSYNNKELIINETVPNRFSPKSPDKAHLNLHINSLELGDSAVYFCASSPTTGAGTEAFFGQGTRLTVV.